This T cell receptor beta chain was sequenced during a study of Ad26.COV2.S vaccination and SARS-CoV-2 variants. On the study more broadly: Ad26.COV2.S given intramuscularly, once or twice 56 days apart.

CDR1 and CDR2 from the germline V gene are SQVTM and ANQGSEA. The CDR3 sequence is 11 residues long. The ends were cut back, 7 bases at V and 1 base at J, with 8 bases in the middle. Treatment described: 15 to 20 received Ad26.COV2.S at low or high dose, single or two shots; several received placebo; per-sample allocation not given. Samples were taken on day 63 after the first vaccine or placebo injection. Comment on this clone: Its specificity is unknown.

The method was immunoSEQ multiplex PCR; TCRdb's version includes in-frame clones alone and lacks a portion of them. The sample lists just over 350,000 clones; about 88% were seen once. Study-wide points: Ad26.COV2.S recipients had broader spike-specific TCRs (P = 0.0014).

This specimen consisted of peripheral blood, obtained in a trial of Ad26.COV2.S vaccine versus placebo. This receptor was taken from a person aged 18-65 years who received the Ad26.COV2.S COVID-19 vaccine or a placebo. V and J are TRBV29-1 and TRBJ2-7; D unresolved. DNA of the CDR3: TGCAGCGCCACCAGATCCTACGAGCAGTACTTC. It encodes CSATRSYEQYF.